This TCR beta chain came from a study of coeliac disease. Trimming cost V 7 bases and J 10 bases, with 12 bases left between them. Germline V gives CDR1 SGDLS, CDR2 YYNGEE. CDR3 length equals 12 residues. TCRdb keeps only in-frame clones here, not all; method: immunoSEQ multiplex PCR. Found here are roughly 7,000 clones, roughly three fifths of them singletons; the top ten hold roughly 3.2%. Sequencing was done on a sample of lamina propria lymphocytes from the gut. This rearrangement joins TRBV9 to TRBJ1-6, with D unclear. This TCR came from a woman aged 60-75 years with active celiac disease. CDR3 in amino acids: CASGLPNSPLHF. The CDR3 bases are TGTGCCAGCGGGCTCCCAAACTCACCCCTCCACTTT.